The 18 T cell receptor beta chains in this list originate from one sample, sequenced in a study of cytomegalovirus exposure and HLA in healthy donors. This PCR relied on a set of 60 Vbeta primers and 13 Jbeta primers. Data came from immunoSEQ multiplex PCR; TCRdb stores just in-frame clones and leaves some out. Of roughly 150,000 clones in the sample, roughly 85% were seen once. The sequencing input was PBMCs. These receptors all stem from a boy aged 2-9 years in good health and CMV-seronegative.

This clone was found once. V and J are TRBV28 and TRBJ2-7, with D perhaps TRBD1 (5 bases). The CDR3 length is 11 residues. Trimming stripped 8 bases from V and 5 bases from J, with 10 bases between. Germline values: CDR1 MDHEN, CDR2 SYDVKM. The CDR3 coding sequence is TGTGCCAGCCAGGGTTGGGACGAGCAGTACTTC. Its translation: CASQGWDEQYF.

CDR3 sequence (DNA): TGTGCCAGCAGCCCCGAGGGCAGTCCCCATGGCTACACCTTC. This translates into CASSPEGSPHGYTF. The rearrangement links TRBV9 to TRBJ1-2; no reliable D call. Germline-derived CDR1 and CDR2 are SGDLS and YYNGEE. V was pared by 4 bases and J by 6 bases, with 16 bases between. The CDR3 runs to 14 residues.

The chain uses TRBV5-4 and TRBJ2-5; D is undetermined. Trimming removed 0 bases from V and 4 bases from J, with 7 bases in between. Germline-derived CDR1 and CDR2 are SGHNT and YYREEE (reference sequence). The CDR3 is 13 residues long. The CDR3 sequence is CASSLAPGETQYF. The CDR3 DNA reads TGTGCCAGCAGCTTGGCACCCGGAGAGACCCAGTACTTC.

This chain connects TRBV2 to TRBJ2-7; TRBD2 might be the D (5 bases). The germline V gene encodes CDR1 SNHLY and CDR2 FYNNEI. Trimming removed 3 bases from V and 7 bases from J, with 7 bases in between. This CDR3 contains 11 residues. The CDR3 is CASSEDSEQYF. CDR3 sequence (DNA): TGTGCCAGCAGTGAGGACTCTGAGCAGTACTTC.

V gene TRBV19 combines with J gene TRBJ2-2, with 7 positions matching TRBD1. V lost 4 bases, J lost 2 bases, and 4 bases stayed unmatched. The CDR3 loop spans 15 amino acids. CDR1 and CDR2 (germline): LNHDA, SQIVND (reference sequence). The CDR3 sequence is CASSKQGSNTGELFF. The CDR3 region has the DNA TGTGCCAGTAGTAAACAGGGGAGTAACACCGGGGAGCTGTTTTTT. Using reference TRBV19 and TRBJ2-2 for the parts outside the CDR3, the full variable domain is DGGITQSPKYLFRKEGQNVTLSCEQNLNHDAMYWYRQDPGQGLRLIYYSQIVNDFQKGDIAEGYSVSREKKESFPLTVTSAQKNPTAFYLCASSKQGSNTGELFFGEGSRLTVL.

V is TRBV5-1 and J is TRBJ2-1; 13 bases agree with TRBD2. The CDR3 is 19 amino acids. V shed 4 bases and J 0 bases; nucleotides not matched to a gene: 10. Germline lookup yields CDR1 SGHRS and CDR2 YFSETQ. CDR3 amino acids: CASSRGLAGDPSSYNEQFF. DNA for the CDR3: TGCGCCAGCAGCCGCGGACTAGCGGGGGACCCGAGCTCCTACAATGAGCAGTTCTTC.

The table lists this clone with a few counts. The V gene is TRBV7-3, the J gene TRBJ2-7; a weak D match, TRBD2 (5 bases). The CDR3 extends over 13 amino acids. Deletions cut 2 bases from V and 5 bases from J, with 10 bases between. Germline V gene lookup returns CDR1 SGHTA and CDR2 FQGTGA. The CDR3 here is CASSLSSSHEQYF. DNA of the CDR3: TGTGCCAGCAGCTTATCTAGCAGCCACGAGCAGTACTTC.

The V and J genes are TRBV27 and TRBJ1-5; 8 nucleotides agree with TRBD1. The ends lost 6 bases at V and 3 bases at J; junction bases unmatched: 1. The CDR3 loop spans 13 amino acids. Germline values: CDR1 MNHEY, CDR2 SMNVEV (reference sequence). CDR3 loop: CASRGQVNQPQHF. The CDR3 nucleotides are TGTGCCAGCAGGGGACAGGTCAATCAGCCCCAGCATTTT.

The chain joins TRBV27 to TRBJ2-3; 11 bases align to TRBD2. The germline V gene has CDR1 MNHEY and CDR2 SMNVEV (reference sequence). V was clipped by 5 bases and J by 1 base; unmatched bases: 14. CDR3 length: 19 amino acids. The CDR3, as DNA: TGTGCCAGCAGTCGGACTAGCGGGCTATTAGTACGGGGCACAGATACGCAGTATTTT. This translates into CASSRTSGLLVRGTDTQYF.

The V and J genes are TRBV6-5 and TRBJ1-3; TRBD1 matches at 8 bases. Germline CDR1 and CDR2: MNHEY and SVGAGI. The CDR3 spans 15 residues. J was trimmed by 2 bases and V by 5 bases; bases with no gene match: 5. The CDR3 region has the DNA TGTGCCAGCAGTCCGACAGGGGCGCCTGGAAACACCATATATTTT. Translation: CASSPTGAPGNTIYF.

This chain links TRBV4-2 with TRBJ2-1; D is possibly TRBD2 (5 bases). The germline V and J ends were trimmed by 0 bases and 3 bases, with 9 bases remaining between them. The CDR3 runs 15 residues. In germline, CDR1 is LGHNA, CDR2 YNFKEQ. The CDR3 sequence: CASSQDLDFYNEQFF. CDR3 bases: TGTGCCAGCAGCCAAGATTTGGACTTCTACAATGAGCAGTTCTTC.

This clone has a single count. J is TRBJ1-5 and V is TRBV2, with D perhaps TRBD1 (5 bases). CDR1 is SNHLY and CDR2 is FYNNEI in the germline V gene. V was shortened by 4 bases and J by 7 bases, with 14 bases between the two germline ends. The CDR3 has 14 amino acids. The CDR3 spells CASSAQGSFQPQHF. Written as DNA, the CDR3 is TGTGCCAGCAGTGCCCAGGGTTCCTTCCAGCCCCAGCATTTT.

This chain uses TRBV5-1 with TRBJ2-1; D gene uncertain. The CDR3 contains 16 residues. The V end lost 4 bases, the J end lost 5 bases, and 19 bases lay between the germline ends. Germline CDR1 and CDR2: SGHRS and YFSETQ. CDR3 region: CASSIGSETQNNEQFF. The CDR3, as DNA: TGCGCCAGCAGCATAGGATCGGAGACTCAAAACAATGAGCAGTTCTTC.

A single count supports this clone. This chain links TRBV10-1 with TRBJ1-1; 11 bases agree with TRBD1. The ends lost 6 bases at V and 5 bases at J; junction bases unmatched: 8. Germline assignment: CDR1 WNHNN and CDR2 SYGVQD (reference sequence). This CDR3 has 15 amino acids. Here the CDR3 DNA reads TGCGCCAGCAGGTTGGACAGGGGGCGGTGGACTGAAGCTTTCTTT. Translated, it gives CASRLDRGRWTEAFF.

The chain uses TRBV9 and TRBJ1-5; D uncertain. V was pared by 0 bases and J by 4 bases, with 11 bases between. Germline-derived CDR1 and CDR2 are SGDLS and YYNGEE. CDR3 length: 15 amino acids. This chain's CDR3 is CASSVAAGPNQPQHF. The CDR3 DNA is TGTGCCAGCAGCGTAGCGGCAGGCCCAAATCAGCCCCAGCATTTT.

This sequence joins TRBV19 and TRBJ2-6; D perhaps matches TRBD2 (5 bases). Germline CDR1 is LNHDA and CDR2 is SQIVND (reference sequence). Trimming pared 5 bases from V and 0 bases from J, leaving 23 bases between. This CDR3 is built from 20 residues. CDR3 loop: CASSAPSPGRGTSGANVLTF. CDR3 nucleotides: TGTGCCAGTAGTGCCCCTAGCCCAGGCCGAGGTACCTCTGGGGCCAACGTCCTGACTTTC.

The V call is TRBV28, the J call TRBJ1-3, with D unresolved. Between the trimmed V and J ends, which lost 8 bases and 0 bases, there was a span of 5 bases. Germline-derived CDR1 and CDR2 are MDHEN and SYDVKM. The CDR3 covers 12 residues. The CDR3 coding sequence is TGTGCCAGCGGACTCTCTGGAAACACCATATATTTT. Protein product: CASGLSGNTIYF. Variable domain in full (rest from reference TRBV28 and TRBJ1-3): DVKVTQSSRYLVKRTGEKVFLECVQDMDHENMFWYRQDPGLGLRLIYFSYDVKMKEKGDIPEGYSVSREKKERFSLILESASTNQTSMYLCASGLSGNTIYFGEGSWLTVV.

The count of this clone is one. This sequence joins TRBV11-2 and TRBJ2-5, with 12 bases that match TRBD1. This CDR3 comprises 18 residues. J lost 6 bases, V lost 3 bases, and 14 bases had no gene match. Germline lookup yields CDR1 SGHAT and CDR2 FQNNGV. DNA of the CDR3: TGTGCCAGCAGCTTCCAACCGGGACAGGGGGCGCGGAGGAAGACCCAGTACTTC. Translation gives CASSFQPGQGARRKTQYF. Full variable domain (remainder filled in from reference TRBV11-2 and TRBJ2-5): EAGVAQSPRYKIIEKRQSVAFWCNPISGHATLYWYQQILGQGPKLLIQFQNNGVVDDSQLPKDRFSAERLKGVDSTLKIQPAKLEDSAVYLCASSFQPGQGARRKTQYFGPGTRLLVL.